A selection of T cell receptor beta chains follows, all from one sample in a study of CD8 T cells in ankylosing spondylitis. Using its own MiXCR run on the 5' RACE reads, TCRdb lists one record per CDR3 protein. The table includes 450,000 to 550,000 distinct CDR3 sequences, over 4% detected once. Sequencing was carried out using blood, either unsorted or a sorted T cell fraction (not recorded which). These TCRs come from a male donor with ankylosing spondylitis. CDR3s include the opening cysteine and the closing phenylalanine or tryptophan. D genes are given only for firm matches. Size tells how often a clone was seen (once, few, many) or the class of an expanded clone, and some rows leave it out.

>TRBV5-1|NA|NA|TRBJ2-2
CASSLSAGWTGELFF
TGCGCCAGCAGCTTGTCCGCGGGTTGGACCGGGGAGCTGTTTTTT
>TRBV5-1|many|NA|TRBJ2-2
CASSLFDPSTGELFF
TGCGCCAGCAGCTTGTTCGACCCGAGCACCGGGGAGCTGTTTTTT
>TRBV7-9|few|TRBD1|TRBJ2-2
CASSSDRGSTNTGELFF
TGTGCCAGCAGTTCGGACAGGGGGTCGACGAACACCGGGGAGCTGTTTTTT
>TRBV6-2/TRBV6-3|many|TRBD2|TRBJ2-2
CASSKLAGVNTGELFF
TGTGCCAGCAGCAAACTAGCGGGGGTGAACACCGGGGAGCTGTTTTTT
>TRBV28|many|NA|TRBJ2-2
CASTPLRNTGELFF
TGTGCCAGCACTCCCCTAAGGAACACCGGGGAGCTGTTTTTT
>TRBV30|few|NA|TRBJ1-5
CAWSWGQQPQHF
TGTGCCTGGAGCTGGGGTCAACAGCCCCAGCATTTT
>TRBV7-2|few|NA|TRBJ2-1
CASSLFGLPVDEQFF
TGTGCCAGCAGCTTATTTGGGCTACCAGTCGATGAGCAGTTCTTC
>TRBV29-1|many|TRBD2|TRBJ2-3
CSAPTSGIADTQYF
TGCAGCGCTCCGACTAGCGGGATTGCAGATACGCAGTATTTT
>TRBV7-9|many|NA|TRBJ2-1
CASSPVGVSNEQFF
TGTGCCAGCAGCCCCGTGGGGGTTTCCAATGAGCAGTTCTTC
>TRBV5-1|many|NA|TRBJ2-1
CASTPGAGTHEQFF
TGCGCCAGCACCCCCGGGGCGGGAACCCATGAGCAGTTCTTC
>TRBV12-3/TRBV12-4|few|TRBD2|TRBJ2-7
CASKIAGPSYEQYF
TGTGCCAGCAAAATAGCGGGGCCCTCCTACGAGCAGTACTTC
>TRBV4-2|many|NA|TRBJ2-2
CASSQAGQYTGELFF
TGTGCCAGCAGCCAGGCGGGACAGTACACCGGGGAGCTGTTTTTT
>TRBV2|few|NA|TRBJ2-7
CASSEALRGGEQYF
TGTGCCAGCAGTGAAGCGCTGAGGGGGGGCGAGCAGTACTTC
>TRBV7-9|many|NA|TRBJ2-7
CASSPGLKDEQYF
TGTGCCAGCAGCCCCGGACTTAAGGACGAGCAGTACTTC
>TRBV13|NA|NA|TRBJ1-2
CASSSRDTVTYERGYTF
TGTGCCAGCAGCTCCCGGGACACAGTTACGTATGAACGTGGCTACACCTTC
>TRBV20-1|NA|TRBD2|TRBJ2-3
CSARLAGAADTQYF
TGCAGTGCTAGACTAGCGGGAGCCGCAGATACGCAGTATTTT
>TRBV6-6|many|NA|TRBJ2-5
CASSYMETQYF
TGTGCCAGCAGTTACATGGAGACCCAGTACTTC
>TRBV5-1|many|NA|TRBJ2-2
CASSLGSGNTGELFF
TGCGCCAGCAGCTTGGGGTCCGGGAACACCGGGGAGCTGTTTTTT
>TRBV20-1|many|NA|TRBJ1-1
CSAEGKALGRSEAFF
TGCAGTGCGGAAGGGAAAGCTCTTGGGAGGTCTGAAGCTTTCTTT
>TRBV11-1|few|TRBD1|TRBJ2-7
CASSPTPGQGAPHSYEQYF
TGTGCCAGCAGCCCCACCCCGGGACAGGGGGCCCCCCACTCCTACGAGCAGTACTTC
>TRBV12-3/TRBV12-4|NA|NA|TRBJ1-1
CASGRGRTEAFF
TGTGCCAGCGGGCGAGGACGGACTGAAGCTTTCTTT
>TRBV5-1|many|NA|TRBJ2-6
CASSSQGTGANVLTF
TGCGCCAGCAGCTCACAGGGAACTGGGGCCAACGTCCTGACTTTC
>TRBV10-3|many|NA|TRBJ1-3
CAISETTSGNTIYF
TGTGCCATCAGTGAGACAACTTCGGGAAACACCATATATTTT
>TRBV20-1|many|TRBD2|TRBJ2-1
CSARDPSGSGREQFF
TGCAGTGCTAGAGATCCCAGCGGGAGTGGTCGTGAGCAGTTCTTC
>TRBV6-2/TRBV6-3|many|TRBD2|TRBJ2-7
CASSYGTSGYEQYF
TGTGCCAGCAGTTACGGGACTAGCGGCTACGAGCAGTACTTC
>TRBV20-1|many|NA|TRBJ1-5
CSASRWQGMGQPQHF
TGCAGTGCTAGTCGTTGGCAGGGGATGGGGCAGCCCCAGCATTTT
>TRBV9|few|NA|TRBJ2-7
CASSANSLGGGEQYF
TGTGCCAGCAGCGCCAATTCCCTCGGGGGTGGCGAGCAGTACTTC
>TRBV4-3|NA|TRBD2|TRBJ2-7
CASSQERGLAPREQYF
TGCGCCAGCAGCCAAGAAAGGGGACTAGCGCCTCGGGAGCAGTACTTC
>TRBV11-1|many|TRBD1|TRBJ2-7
CASSQGTVEQYF
TGTGCCAGCAGCCAAGGGACAGTCGAGCAGTACTTC
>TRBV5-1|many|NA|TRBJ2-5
CASSLGNGETQYF
TGCGCCAGCAGCTTAGGGAATGGAGAGACCCAGTACTTC
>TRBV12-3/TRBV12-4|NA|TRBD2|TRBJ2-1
CASSFRLAGCNEQFF
TGTGCCAGCAGTTTTCGGCTAGCGGGCTGCAATGAGCAGTTCTTC
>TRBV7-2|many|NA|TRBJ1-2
CASSRSGGRGYTF
TGTGCCAGCAGCCGGTCCGGGGGGAGAGGCTACACCTTC
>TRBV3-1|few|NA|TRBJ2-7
CASSQDGTIYEQYF
TGTGCCAGCAGCCAAGATGGGACAATCTACGAGCAGTACTTC
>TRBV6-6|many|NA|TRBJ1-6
CASTPYYNSPLHF
TGTGCCAGCACTCCGTATTATAATTCACCCCTCCACTTT
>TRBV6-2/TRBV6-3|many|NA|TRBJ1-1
CASSYNGVRGGRFVYTEAFF
TGTGCCAGCAGTTACAACGGGGTCCGGGGGGGCCGGTTTGTGTACACTGAAGCTTTCTTT
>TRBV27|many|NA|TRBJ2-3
CASSQDGTDTQYF
TGTGCCAGCAGCCAGGACGGTACAGATACGCAGTATTTT
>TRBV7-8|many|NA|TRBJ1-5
CASSLGRTSNQPQHF
TGTGCCAGCAGCTTGGGAAGGACTAGCAATCAGCCCCAGCATTTT
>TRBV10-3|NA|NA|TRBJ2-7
CAISAGVSGTGSYEQYF
TGTGCCATCAGTGCCGGGGTCTCTGGGACCGGCTCCTACGAGCAGTACTTC
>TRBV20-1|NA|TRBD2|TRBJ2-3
CSARDGSEAGGDSTDTQYF
TGCAGTGCTAGAGATGGAAGTGAGGCGGGAGGGGATAGCACAGATACGCAGTATTTT
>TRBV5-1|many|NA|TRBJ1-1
CASTSRAGSGTEAFF
TGCGCCAGCACCTCGAGGGCCGGATCCGGCACTGAAGCTTTCTTT
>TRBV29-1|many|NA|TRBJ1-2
CSVEDNRPVGYTF
TGCAGCGTTGAAGATAACAGGCCGGTTGGCTACACCTTC
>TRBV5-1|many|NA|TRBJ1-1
CASSLDRAGMNTEAFF
TGCGCCAGCAGCTTGGACAGGGCGGGCATGAACACTGAAGCTTTCTTT
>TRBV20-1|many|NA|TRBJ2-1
CSASIPSSYNEQFF
TGCAGTGCTAGTATACCTAGCTCCTACAATGAGCAGTTCTTC
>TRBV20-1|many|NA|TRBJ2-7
CSARDITPQQYF
TGCAGTGCTAGAGATATAACTCCCCAGCAGTACTTC
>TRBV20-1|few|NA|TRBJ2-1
CSAPSTRDSRNNEQFF
TGCAGTGCTCCCTCCACCCGGGACTCCCGCAACAATGAGCAGTTCTTC
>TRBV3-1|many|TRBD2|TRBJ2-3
CASSPLTSGGTDTQYF
TGTGCCAGCAGCCCACTGACTAGCGGGGGGACAGATACGCAGTATTTT
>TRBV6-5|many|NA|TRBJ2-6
CASSYPPPGANVLTF
TGTGCCAGCAGTTACCCCCCTCCTGGGGCCAACGTCCTGACTTTC
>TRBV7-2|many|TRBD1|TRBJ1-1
CASSSRGQEAFF
TGTGCCAGCAGCTCAAGGGGGCAGGAAGCTTTCTTT
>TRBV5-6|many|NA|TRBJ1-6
CASSLGTRGNSPLHF
TGTGCCAGCAGCTTGGGGACAAGGGGAAATTCACCCCTCCACTTT
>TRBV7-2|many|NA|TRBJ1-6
CASSLAPRGVSPLHF
TGTGCCAGCAGCTTAGCGCCCAGGGGTGTTTCACCCCTCCACTTT